These 26 T cell receptor beta chains came from one sample sequenced in a study of T cell responses to AZD1222 COVID-19 vaccine. Profiling relied on immunoSEQ multiplex PCR, and the TCRdb table lists in-frame clones only, not all of them. The sample consists of about 110,000 clones, about 90% of them appearing once. The sample was peripheral blood, taken on day 0 of AZD1222 vaccination. The receptors shown here come from an adult in good health.

This rearrangement joins TRBV9 to TRBJ2-7; D could derive from TRBD1 or TRBD2 (6 bases each). The V end lost 0 bases, the J end lost 5 bases, and 12 bases lay between the germline ends. Germline V lookup: CDR1 SGDLS, CDR2 YYNGEE. The CDR3 has 14 amino acids. This CDR3 reads CASSVAGGRHEQYF. DNA of the CDR3: TGTGCCAGCAGCGTAGCTGGGGGGCGCCACGAGCAGTACTTC.

The V gene is TRBV5-1, the J gene TRBJ1-2; tentatively, D is TRBD1 (6 bases). The CDR3 totals 15 residues. Germline lookup yields CDR1 SGHRS and CDR2 YFSETQ. With 0 bases removed from V and 4 bases from J, the gap between germline ends came to 13 bases. The CDR3, as DNA: TGCGCCAGCAGCTTGGATCGGGGGGCCGTCTATGGCTACACCTTC. Translation: CASSLDRGAVYGYTF.

V and J are TRBV6-2 or TRBV6-3 and TRBJ1-1, with TRBD1 identical over 10 bases. After removal of 6 bases from V and 1 base from J, the junction contained 2 bases not matched to a gene. The CDR3 spans 14 residues. The germline V gene encodes CDR1 MNHEY and CDR2 SVGEGT. CDR3 coding DNA: TGTGCCAGCAGCGGACAGGGGGGGAACACTGAAGCTTTCTTT. It encodes CASSGQGGNTEAFF.

This chain joins TRBV4-1 and TRBJ1-5; 7 bases align to TRBD1. V lost 5 bases to trimming and J lost 4 bases; unmatched junction nucleotides: 8. This CDR3 spans 15 amino acids. Germline V gene data show CDR1 as MGHRA and CDR2 as YSYEKL. The CDR3 spells CASSGTESLNQPQHF. In nucleotides, the CDR3 is TGCGCCAGCAGCGGGACAGAGTCTCTTAATCAGCCCCAGCATTTT.

CDR3 coding DNA: TGCGCCAGCAGCAACGCCCCTAGCGGGAGGTCAGATACGCAGTATTTT. Translated, it gives CASSNAPSGRSDTQYF. V and J are TRBV4-1 and TRBJ2-3; 11 bases fit TRBD2. Germline CDR1 is MGHRA and CDR2 is YSYEKL. V gave up 5 bases and J gave up 4 bases; unmatched junction bases: 8. The CDR3 length is 16 residues.

This clone was counted a single time. V usage is TRBV7-3 and J usage is TRBJ1-1; D is perhaps TRBD1 (5 bases). Looked up from germline, CDR1 is SGHTA and CDR2 is FQGTGA. V gave up 5 bases and J gave up 1 base, with 14 bases separating them. This CDR3 is 15 amino acids long. CDR3 coding DNA: TGTGCCAGCAGCCCGACGGGACGGGAGAACACTGAAGCTTTCTTT. Encoded protein: CASSPTGRENTEAFF.

This clone was counted a single time. The chain has TRBV19 and TRBJ2-2, with a possible D match to TRBD1 (5 bases). Germline CDR1 LNHDA, CDR2 SQIVND (reference sequence). This CDR3 comprises 16 residues. The ends were cut back, 7 bases at V and 5 bases at J, with 20 bases in the middle. For the CDR3, the DNA is TGTGCCAGTATCGGTCGGTTCCAGGGATGGACCGGGGAGCTGTTTTTT. Protein sequence: CASIGRFQGWTGELFF.

J is TRBJ2-2 and V is TRBV5-4, with TRBD2 matching 7 bases. J was trimmed by 3 bases and V by 4 bases; bases with no gene match: 9. The CDR3 has 16 residues. Germline V gene lookup returns CDR1 SGHNT and CDR2 YYREEE (reference sequence). The CDR3 loop is CASSPLGGRHTGELFF. The CDR3 DNA sequence: TGTGCCAGCAGCCCCCTGGGAGGGAGACACACCGGGGAGCTGTTTTTT.

The chain carries TRBV20-1 and TRBJ1-1; no definite D call. This CDR3 comprises 11 residues. Per germline, CDR1 DFQATT and CDR2 SNEGSKA (reference sequence). V dropped 6 bases and J dropped 8 bases, with 13 bases sitting between them. CDR3 sequence: CSAGRVDEAFF. CDR3 nucleotides: TGCAGTGCAGGGCGGGTTGACGAAGCTTTCTTT.

J is TRBJ2-3 and V is TRBV30, with D possibly being TRBD2 (5 bases). Per germline, CDR1 GTSNPN and CDR2 SVGIG (reference sequence). The V and J ends lost 0 bases and 3 bases respectively, with 10 bases between them. The CDR3 covers 14 residues. The CDR3, as DNA: TGTGCCTGGAGTGTTGGGAGAACGACAGATACGCAGTATTTT. It is translated as CAWSVGRTTDTQYF.

The chain recombines TRBV7-9 with TRBJ2-5; no clear D gene. The V end lost 2 bases, the J end lost 4 bases, and 8 bases lay between the germline ends. CDR1 and CDR2 (germline): SEHNR, FQNEAQ (reference sequence). The CDR3 extends over 13 amino acids. CDR3 DNA: TGTGCCAGCAGCTTACTAGGCGTAGAGACCCAGTACTTC. Translated, it gives CASSLLGVETQYF.

The chain couples TRBV15 to TRBJ2-7; the D is unclear. This CDR3 is built from 14 residues. Trimming left V 4 bases short and J 5 bases short, with 15 bases between. Germline V gives CDR1 LNHNV, CDR2 YYDKDF (reference sequence). The CDR3 reads CATSKERSPNEQYF. In nucleotides, the CDR3 is TGTGCCACCAGCAAGGAAAGGTCGCCCAACGAGCAGTACTTC.

V gene TRBV10-3 combines with J gene TRBJ2-6; no reliable D call. The CDR3 is made up of 16 amino acids. Germline V gene data show CDR1 as ENHRY and CDR2 as SYGVKD. V was cut by 3 bases and J by 0 bases, with 9 bases left in between. In nucleotides, the CDR3 is TGTGCCATCAGTGAAGGCTACTCCTCTGGGGCCAACGTCCTGACTTTC. Its protein is CAISEGYSSGANVLTF.

The chain carries TRBV13 and TRBJ1-4; weak D call: TRBD1 (5 bases). Germline loops: CDR1 PRHDT, CDR2 FYEKMQ (reference sequence). The CDR3 runs 13 residues. The germline V and J ends were trimmed by 3 bases and 12 bases, with 14 bases remaining between them. The CDR3, as DNA: TGTGCCAGCAGCTTGGGACGGGGGAGCCAACTGTTTTTT. Its protein is CASSLGRGSQLFF.

This chain joins TRBV5-4 and TRBJ2-7, with 7 bases aligning to TRBD2. This CDR3 has 14 amino acids. Trimming at V came to 0 bases and at J to 1 base, leaving 1 base not matched to a gene. Germline CDR1 reads SGHNT; CDR2 reads YYREEE (reference sequence). CDR3 bases: TGTGCCAGCAGCTTGGCCGGGAGGTCCTACGAGCAGTACTTC. Its translation is CASSLAGRSYEQYF.

The chain links TRBV6-7 to TRBJ1-1; weak D call: TRBD1 (5 bases). TRBV6-7 is sorted into the ORF group, with uncertain function. V was cut by 2 bases and J by 4 bases, with 8 bases left in between. CDR3 size: 13 residues. In DNA, the CDR3 is TGTGCCAGCAGTTACGACAGTCGCACTGAAGCTTTCTTT. Amino acids: CASSYDSRTEAFF.

The chain recombines TRBV2 with TRBJ2-5; TRBD2 matches at 10 bases. The V and J ends lost 6 bases and 2 bases, in that order; junction bases with no gene match: 6. This CDR3 is 15 amino acids long. Germline V gives CDR1 SNHLY, CDR2 FYNNEI. The DNA of the CDR3 is TGTGCCAGCAGGACTGGGACTAGCGCACAAGAGACCCAGTACTTC. Encoded protein: CASRTGTSAQETQYF.

The genes are TRBV27 and TRBJ1-1, with D maybe TRBD1 (6 bases). Deletions cut 5 bases from V and 4 bases from J, with 17 bases between. CDR3 length equals 15 residues. Germline loops: CDR1 MNHEY, CDR2 SMNVEV (reference sequence). The CDR3 DNA reads as TGTGCCAGCAGTCTACAACCCCAGGGGATCACTGAAGCTTTCTTT. Amino acid sequence: CASSLQPQGITEAFF.

V and J are TRBV7-9 and TRBJ1-2; no reliable D call. Trimming left V 5 bases short and J 7 bases short, with 29 bases between. Germline V gives CDR1 SEHNR, CDR2 FQNEAQ (reference sequence). The CDR3 contains 18 residues. CDR3 DNA sequence: TGTGCCAGCAGCGTTCAGGCGGGAGAAGCTGGCTCTGTTTTTGGCTACACCTTC. Residues: CASSVQAGEAGSVFGYTF.

This chain connects TRBV30 to TRBJ2-1, with 8 bases matching TRBD1. Unmatched junction bases numbered 11, after V lost 1 base and J lost 9 bases. The CDR3 is 15 amino acids. Germline V gene lookup returns CDR1 GTSNPN and CDR2 SVGIG (reference sequence). CDR3 sequence: CAWSGGTGPTGEQFF. The CDR3 DNA reads TGTGCCTGGAGTGGCGGGACAGGTCCTACAGGTGAGCAGTTCTTC.

This clone was picked up one time. The chain combines TRBV7-9 with TRBJ1-5; D gene uncertain. Per germline, CDR1 SEHNR and CDR2 FQNEAQ (reference sequence). The CDR3 spans 12 residues. The V gene lost 5 bases and the J gene lost 6 bases, with 8 bases spanning the gap. CDR3 in DNA: TGTGCCAGCAGCGCCGGGCCTCAGCCCCAGCATTTT. Amino acids: CASSAGPQPQHF.

This clone was seen a single time. The chain uses TRBV30 and TRBJ1-1; TRBD1 is a possible D gene (6 bases). V lost 2 bases and J 8 bases, leaving 9 bases between the germline ends. Germline V gene sequence: CDR1 GTSNPN, CDR2 SVGIG (reference sequence). This CDR3 comprises 11 residues. The CDR3 nucleotides read TGTGCCTGGAGTCAGGACAGCGAAGCTTTCTTT. Protein: CAWSQDSEAFF. Full variable domain (remainder filled in from reference TRBV30 and TRBJ1-1): SQTIHQWPATLVQPVGSPLSLECTVEGTSNPNLYWYRQAAGRGLQLLFYSVGIGQISSEVPQNLSASRPQDRQFILSSKKLLLSDSGFYLCAWSQDSEAFFGQGTRLTVV.

This clone was seen once. The chain links TRBV7-9 to TRBJ1-6; 8 nucleotides match TRBD1. Losses at the gene ends were 7 bases for V and 5 bases for J; bases not matched to a gene: 7. The CDR3 sequence is 15 residues long. Germline CDR1 is SEHNR and CDR2 is FQNEAQ (reference sequence). In DNA, the CDR3 is TGTGCCAGCACGCCCGGGACAGGAGATAATTCACCCCTCCACTTT. Its translation is CASTPGTGDNSPLHF.

The chain links TRBV21-1 to TRBJ1-2; no check of the table's D call, TRBD1, against the DNA was made. TRBV21-1 is a known pseudogene. The CDR3 covers 15 residues. CDR3 nucleotides: TGTGCCAGCAGCAAAGGACAGGGGGCAGAAGATGGCTACACCTTC. Amino acids: CASSKGQGAEDGYTF.

This clone has just one count. The chain is built from TRBV6-5 and TRBJ1-3; D is unresolved. The V gene lost 0 bases and the J gene lost 4 bases, with 4 bases spanning the gap. CDR3 size: 13 residues. Germline loops: CDR1 MNHEY, CDR2 SVGAGI. The CDR3, as DNA: TGTGCCAGCAGTTACTCGTACGGAAACACCATATATTTT. Amino acids: CASSYSYGNTIYF.

This sequence joins TRBV9 and TRBJ1-3, with unresolved D. The germline V and J ends were trimmed by 0 bases and 4 bases, with 11 bases remaining between them. The germline V gene encodes CDR1 SGDLS and CDR2 YYNGEE. This CDR3 spans 15 amino acids. The CDR3 DNA is TGTGCCAGCAGCGTAGACGTAGGGAAAGGAAACACCATATATTTT. Its translation: CASSVDVGKGNTIYF.